This TCR beta chain was sequenced in a study of blood T cell repertoires in COVID-19. The junction had 8 bases not matched to a gene; V was cut back by 2 bases and J by 7 bases. Germline V lookup: CDR1 SNHLY, CDR2 FYNNEI. There are 15 residues in the CDR3. TCRdb's table, derived via immunoSEQ multiplex PCR, lists solely in-frame clones and lacks some. Among roughly 35,000 clones, 60% to 80% were seen once, and the ten largest hold roughly 29%. This clonotype was sampled from a man older than 75 with acute or convalescent COVID-19. This rearrangement joins TRBV2 to TRBJ1-2; 9 bases fit TRBD1. The specimen was peripheral blood. CDR3 protein: CASSELGQGTGGYTF. CDR3 DNA sequence: TGTGCCAGCAGTGAATTGGGACAGGGTACGGGTGGCTACACCTTC.